This T cell receptor beta chain was observed in a study of blood T cell repertoires in COVID-19. Study at large: PBMCs, B-cell-depleted T cells, or T cells provided the cDNA or gDNA that made up the material.

Sequencing used immunoSEQ multiplex PCR; TCRdb keeps in-frame clones, though not all of them. The data hold 250,000 to 350,000 clones, with around 81% observed a single time. Germline values: CDR1 SGHRS, CDR2 YFSETQ. There are 15 residues in the CDR3. The V segment lost 0 bases and the J segment 9 bases; nucleotides outside the gene matches: 7. This clone has only one observation. The chain links TRBV5-1 to TRBJ2-1; 9 bases map to TRBD2. The sequenced material came from peripheral blood. The TCR was taken from a person aged 65-85 years with COVID-19, enrolled during active disease. For the CDR3, the DNA is TGCGCCAGCAGCTTGGACCTAGCGGGAATCGGTGAGCAGTTCTTC. Translated: CASSLDLAGIGEQFF.